The sequence of this TCR beta chain was determined in a study of blood T cell repertoires in COVID-19. The overall study: Acute-phase and convalescent COVID-19 samples originated in the United States, Italy and Spain.

The CDR3 has 14 residues. Germline V gene data show CDR1 as MNHEY and CDR2 as SMNVEV (reference sequence). V was clipped by 3 bases and J by 0 bases, with 9 bases between them. Across about two dozen US areas, participants ranged in age from about 18 to 100 years. Membership in each cohort depended on participant-reported clinical history. Original analysis: Estimation of nucleated cell counts was performed using reference gene primer amplification. The data were produced by immunoSEQ multiplex PCR, yet TCRdb's version contains in-frame clones alone and is incomplete. The V and J calls and clone size are taken from that table; D and trimming were inferred from the DNA. The data hold around 310,000 clones, with roughly 89% observed a single time.

The receptor was isolated from a woman aged 25 to 39 who had recovered from COVID-19. Sequencing was carried out using PBMCs or T cells enriched from blood (not recorded which). The V call is TRBV27, the J call TRBJ2-7; possibly TRBD2 for D (5 bases). The CDR3 coding sequence is TGTGCCAGCAGTTTTTACGGGAACTCCTACGAGCAGTACTTC. It translates to CASSFYGNSYEQYF.